This TCR beta chain was recovered during a study of blood T cell repertoires in COVID-19. About the study: From the United States, Italy and Spain came samples of acute and convalescent COVID-19. T cells, B-cell-depleted T cells, or PBMCs provided the cDNA or gDNA that served as material.

The CDR3 spans 15 residues. Germline V gene sequence: CDR1 SNHLY, CDR2 FYNNEI. Trimming cost V 8 bases and J 2 bases, with 18 bases left between them. Authors' methods: Estimated nucleated cell counts came from reference gene primer amplification. Clones were sequenced by immunoSEQ multiplex PCR, and TCRdb holds only the in-frame ones, with some missing. The V and J calls and the clone size are those of that table, but D and trimming were determined from the DNA. There are roughly 21,000 clones in the sample; approximately 90% occur only once, and around 18% lies in the top ten. The sample consisted of peripheral blood. The TCR was taken from a man in his sixties or seventies with active COVID-19. This sequence joins TRBV2 and TRBJ1-2; perhaps TRBD1 as D (5 bases). The CDR3 reads CASGGALRNNYGYTF. The CDR3 DNA is TGTGCCAGCGGCGGGGCACTACGGAACAACTATGGCTACACCTTC.